These T cell receptor beta chains were read from a single sample in a study of control samples from healthy donors and cancer patients. Assay: immunoSEQ multiplex PCR; the TCRdb copy retains only in-frame clones and omits some. The top ten hold 20% of the sample, which has some 9,500 clones, roughly 90% seen once. The sample taken for sequencing was PBMCs. The receptors stem from a man in his sixties with colorectal cancer. CDR3s include the opening cysteine and the closing phenylalanine or tryptophan. The D gene is left open where the match is weak. Size tells how often a clone was seen (once, few, many) or the class of an expanded clone, and some rows leave it out.

D	V	J	size	DNA	CDR3
TRBD1	TRBV11-2	TRBJ1-2	.	TGTGCCAGCAGCTCTATCAGGGGGCTAGGCTATGGCTACACCTTC	CASSSIRGLGYGYTF
TRBD1	TRBV7-2	TRBJ2-7	.	TGTGCCAGCAGCTTCCGGACAGGGGGCCTCGGCGAGCAGTACTTC	CASSFRTGGLGEQYF
TRBD1	TRBV9	TRBJ2-1	.	TGTGCCAGCAGCGCTTTTCAGGGGGCGTTAAATGAGCAGTTCTTC	CASSAFQGALNEQFF
.	TRBV2	TRBJ1-5	.	TGTGCCAGCAGCCCTAGGCAGGGGAGAAGAGGTGGTCAGCCCCAGCATTTT	CASSPRQGRRGGQPQHF
.	TRBV19	TRBJ2-3	.	TGTGCCAGTAGTATAGGTCGGGTAACAGATACGCAGTATTTT	CASSIGRVTDTQYF
.	TRBV19	TRBJ2-7	.	TGTGCCAGTAGTGCAGCCTGGGGGAGCTCCTACGAGCAGTACTTC	CASSAAWGSSYEQYF
.	TRBV25-1	TRBJ1-2	.	TGTGCCAGCAGTGAACGGGGCTGGGGCTACACCTTC	CASSERGWGYTF
.	TRBV11-2	TRBJ2-7	.	TGTGCCAGCAGCTTAGGTCCAGCAATTATCTACGAGCAGTACTTC	CASSLGPAIIYEQYF
.	TRBV10-3	TRBJ2-7	.	TGTGCCATCAGTGCACAGAGGCTGTACGAGCAGTACTTC	CAISAQRLYEQYF
TRBD1	TRBV28	TRBJ2-7	few	TGTGCCAGCAGTCTCCCACAGGGGCCCGAGCAGTACTTC	CASSLPQGPEQYF
TRBD1	TRBV18	TRBJ1-6	.	TGTGCCAGCTCACCATTAATCCCGACAGGGCAATCACCCCTCCACTTT	CASSPLIPTGQSPLHF
.	TRBV7-9	TRBJ2-7	.	TGTGCCACCCGGTGGGGGGCGCAGAACGAGCAGTACTTC	CATRWGAQNEQYF
TRBD2	TRBV5-4	TRBJ2-1	.	TGTGCCAGCAGCGTCCGGTGGGGGGGCAATGAGCAGTTCTTC	CASSVRWGGNEQFF
.	TRBV4-1	TRBJ1-2	.	TGCGCCAGCAGCCAAAGGGAGAGGACAGTGAGAGGCTATGGCTACACCTTC	CASSQRERTVRGYGYTF
.	TRBV19	TRBJ2-7	.	TGTGCCAGTAGTGATCTTTTCAGGAGTAAGAAGAACGAGCAGTACTTC	CASSDLFRSKKNEQYF
.	TRBV6-5	TRBJ1-6	.	TGTGCCAGCAGTCAGACGGGCAGAATGCCCCTCCACTTT	CASSQTGRMPLHF
TRBD1	TRBV9	TRBJ2-7	.	TGTGCCAGCAGCGTCTCAATTTCCGGGACAGGGGGCGAGCAGTACTTC	CASSVSISGTGGEQYF
TRBD1	TRBV7-9	TRBJ1-1	.	TGTGCCAGCAGCCCCCGCACTGGGACAGGGGATACTGAAGCTTTCTTT	CASSPRTGTGDTEAFF
.	TRBV2	TRBJ1-2	.	TGTGCCAGCAGCCGAGACAGGCTCTATGGCTACACCTTC	CASSRDRLYGYTF
TRBD1	TRBV9	TRBJ2-1	.	TGTGCCAGCAGCGTAGAACGTTACGGGACAGCCAATGAGCAGTTCTTC	CASSVERYGTANEQFF
TRBD2	TRBV5-1	TRBJ2-5	.	TGCGCCAGCAGCTTGGCTGGACGAGGGTTCCTCGGGACTAGCGGGGAGGAGACCCAGTACTTC	CASSLAGRGFLGTSGEETQYF
.	TRBV10-3	TRBJ1-4	.	TGTGCCATCAGTGGGAGTGAACAGGGAGCAACTAATGAAAAACTGTTTTTT	CAISGSEQGATNEKLFF
.	TRBV27	TRBJ1-4	.	TGTGCCAGCAGTTTAGGGGTTCGATCAATTAATGAAAAACTGTTTTTT	CASSLGVRSINEKLFF
.	TRBV19	TRBJ1-2	.	TGTGCCAGTAGTGCGGGGCCCGGCTACACCTTC	CASSAGPGYTF
TRBD1	TRBV9	TRBJ2-7	.	TGTGCCAGCAGTGTTCAGGGGGTCCCCTACGAGCAGTACTTC	CASSVQGVPYEQYF
TRBD1	TRBV5-6	TRBJ1-2	few	TGTGCCAGCAGCCACAGGGGGATTTGGGTCTATGGCTACACCTTC	CASSHRGIWVYGYTF
.	TRBV3-1/TRBV3-2	TRBJ2-7	.	TGTGCCAGCAGCCCGACTAGGGGAACCGAGCAGTACTTC	CASSPTRGTEQYF
.	TRBV2	TRBJ2-7	.	TGTGCCAGCAGTGGGGGGATAGGCGGAGGCGAGCAGTACTTC	CASSGGIGGGEQYF
TRBD1	TRBV5-6	TRBJ1-1	.	TGTGCCAGCAGCTCCCAAGATGGGACAGGGTATTTAGGGGCTTTCTTT	CASSSQDGTGYLGAFF
.	TRBV7-9	TRBJ1-1	.	TGTGCCAGCAGCTTAAGGGGGGACACTGAAGCTTTCTTT	CASSLRGDTEAFF
TRBD1	TRBV20-1	TRBJ1-5	.	TGCAGTGCTAGTATGACAGGGTTGGGCAATCAGCCCCAGCATTTT	CSASMTGLGNQPQHF
.	TRBV7-3	TRBJ2-7	.	TGTGCCAGCAGCTTAACAGGGGGTTACGAGCAGTACTTC	CASSLTGGYEQYF
TRBD1	TRBV25-1	TRBJ2-1	.	TGTGCCAGCACTTCTTTAGAGGGGGCGAGCTCCTACAATGAGCAGTTCTTC	CASTSLEGASSYNEQFF
.	TRBV5-6	TRBJ2-7	.	TGTGCCAGCAGCTTGAGGGTAACAGTGTACTCCTACGAGCAGTACTTC	CASSLRVTVYSYEQYF
.	TRBV21-1	TRBJ1-3	.	TGTGCCAGCAGCAAACGGAGGGGGTCCAGGTACCACTCTGGAAACACCATATATTTT	CASSKRRGSRYHSGNTIYF
.	TRBV12-3/TRBV12-4	TRBJ1-2	.	TGTGCCAGCAGTTTAAGGGGGTTGTATGGCTACACCTTC	CASSLRGLYGYTF
.	TRBV7-7	TRBJ1-5	.	TGTGCTAGCAGCGATGAGGGTCGGGGTAGCAATCAGCCCCAGCATTTT	CASSDEGRGSNQPQHF
.	TRBV7-8	TRBJ1-5	.	TGTGCCAGCAGCTTGATCCCCCGGGGGACGGGCCTCGGGCAGCCCCAGCATTTT	CASSLIPRGTGLGQPQHF
TRBD1	TRBV20-1	TRBJ1-5	.	TGCAGTGCTAGTAAGGGCAGGGGGGATTATCAGCCCCAGCATTTT	CSASKGRGDYQPQHF
.	TRBV7-6	TRBJ2-7	.	TGTGCCAGCAGCCGGGGATCAACCTACGAGCAGTACTTC	CASSRGSTYEQYF
TRBD1	TRBV5-4	TRBJ2-3	.	TGTGCCAGCAAATCAGGGGGCTCTGGCACAGATACGCAGTATTTT	CASKSGGSGTDTQYF
.	TRBV12-3/TRBV12-4	TRBJ1-2	.	TGTGCCAGCAGTTCATCAGGTCGGGGCTACACCTTC	CASSSSGRGYTF